Following are 32 T cell receptor beta chains from one sample sequenced in a study of cytomegalovirus exposure and HLA in healthy donors (dated by TCRdb to 2017 to 2019). Libraries were constructed by the immunoSEQ multiplex PCR assay. The multiplex PCR relied on a mix of 60 forward primers for TCR Vbeta segments and 13 reverse primers for TCR Jbeta segments. TCRdb mirrors the immuneACCESS table, restricted to in-frame sequences. Some clones are absent from its copies; in checked studies, under half trace to an unresolved V gene, and the reason for the others is unknown. This sample comprises roughly 77,000 clones, around 10% of them detected only once. The biggest ten clones account for around 25% of the sample. Sample: PBMCs. All receptors come from a man aged 55 to 70 in good health and CMV-seropositive.

This clone was counted between two and nine times. The genes are TRBV28 and TRBJ1-2, with 11 nucleotides matching TRBD1. There are 16 residues in the CDR3. The germline CDR1 and CDR2 sequences are MDHEN and SYDVKM. V gave up 5 bases and J gave up 3 bases; unmatched junction bases: 8. The CDR3 is CASSTPGQGVDYGYTF. The DNA of the CDR3 is TGTGCCAGCAGTACCCCGGGACAGGGGGTGGACTATGGCTACACCTTC.

A few counts support this clone. The V call is TRBV9, the J call TRBJ1-3; 8 positions match TRBD1. V shed 3 bases, J shed 4 bases, and the junction held 6 bases outside the gene matches. CDR1 and CDR2 from the germline V gene are SGDLS and YYNGEE. The CDR3 contains 15 residues. The CDR3 protein is CASSDMTGAGNTIYF. In nucleotides, the CDR3 is TGTGCCAGCAGCGACATGACAGGGGCCGGAAACACCATATATTTT.

As for this clone: Different DNA sequences within this sample yield the same CDR3. The V call is TRBV28, the J call TRBJ1-2; possibly TRBD1 for D (6 bases). Trimming took 7 bases from V and 5 from J, leaving 14 bases between them. There are 13 residues in the CDR3. The V gene's germline CDR1 is MDHEN and CDR2 SYDVKM. The CDR3 DNA sequence: TGTGCCAGCATCATGGGAACAGGGTATGGCTACACCTTC. Its protein product is CASIMGTGYGYTF.

This clone has only a few counts. This rearrangement joins TRBV7-2 to TRBJ1-3; D might be TRBD1 (5 bases). Trimming took off 10 bases at V and 3 bases at J, with 10 bases between the two ends. The CDR3 totals 12 residues. Germline CDR1 and CDR2: SGHTA and FQGNSA. The CDR3 bases are TGTGCCACCTTAGGGGTTGGAAACACCATATATTTT. Protein sequence: CATLGVGNTIYF.

This clone occurred a few times. V usage is TRBV19 and J usage is TRBJ2-5; the match to TRBD1 covers 11 bases. Trimming took 8 bases from V and 6 from J; bases not matched to a gene: 11. This CDR3 is built from 15 residues. The germline V gene encodes CDR1 LNHDA and CDR2 SQIVND (reference sequence). In nucleotides, the CDR3 is TGTGCCAGTGCCCGGCCGGGACAGGGGGTAAAGACCCAGTACTTC. It codes for CASARPGQGVKTQYF.

The chain links TRBV19 to TRBJ1-6; D gene ambiguous. Trimming took 1 base from V and 8 from J, leaving 15 bases between them. This CDR3 is built from 16 residues. Germline CDR1 reads LNHDA; CDR2 reads SQIVND (reference sequence). As DNA, the CDR3 is TGTGCCAGTAGTATAGGAGCCCCTATGGTGGATTCACCCCTCCACTTT. Translation: CASSIGAPMVDSPLHF.

This clone was counted only a few times. The gene calls are TRBV29-1 and TRBJ2-2, with 7 bases lining up with TRBD1. The V gene end was trimmed by 6 bases and the J gene end by 4 bases; junction bases not matched to a gene: 5. This CDR3 is 13 amino acids long. Germline loops: CDR1 SQVTM, CDR2 ANQGSEA. The CDR3 protein is CSVGQAPTGELFF. In DNA, the CDR3 is TGCAGCGTCGGACAGGCGCCCACCGGGGAGCTGTTTTTT.

Of note for this clone: At one end the junction does not follow the germline gene, possibly because of a read error. The rearrangement links TRBV6-1 to TRBJ2-3; D is possibly TRBD2 (6 bases). The length of the CDR3 is 13 residues. Germline V gene data show CDR1 as MNHNS and CDR2 as SASEGT. In DNA form, the CDR3 reads TGTGCCGGCAGTGCGACTAGGCAAGATACGCAGTATTTT. It yields the protein CAGSATRQDTQYF.

The table lists this clone with a few counts. The rearrangement uses TRBV6-5 and TRBJ1-5; D not certain. V gave up 8 bases and J gave up 3 bases, with 11 bases separating them. The CDR3 spans 13 residues. Germline loops: CDR1 MNHEY, CDR2 SVGAGI. CDR3 sequence reads: CASRRGSNQPQHF. The CDR3 DNA reads TGTGCCAGCCGCCGAGGATCCAATCAGCCCCAGCATTTT.

The rearrangement uses TRBV19 and TRBJ2-3; 9 positions match TRBD2. The CDR3 is 19 residues long. J was trimmed by 2 bases and V by 1 base; bases with no gene match: 13. Looked up from germline, CDR1 is LNHDA and CDR2 is SQIVND (reference sequence). CDR3 sequence reads: CASSIGGSFAGGNTDTQYF. The CDR3 DNA is TGTGCCAGTAGTATAGGGGGCAGCTTTGCGGGAGGGAACACAGATACGCAGTATTTT.

This clone was seen at least ten times. The chain uses TRBV28 and TRBJ1-5; 8 bases are shared with TRBD1. The CDR3 extends over 15 amino acids. V shed 4 bases, J shed 6 bases, and the junction held 8 bases outside the gene matches. Germline V gene lookup returns CDR1 MDHEN and CDR2 SYDVKM. The CDR3: CASSSQGARSQPQHF. The CDR3 nucleotides are TGTGCCAGCAGTTCGCAGGGGGCGAGGAGTCAGCCCCAGCATTTT.

The chain joins TRBV6-1 to TRBJ2-7; 9 nucleotides match TRBD1. The germline gives CDR1 MNHNS, CDR2 SASEGT. The CDR3 has 13 residues. V lost 4 bases, J lost 3 bases, and 1 base stayed unmatched. The CDR3 sequence is CASSVTGGYEQYF. CDR3 DNA sequence: TGTGCCAGCAGTGTGACAGGGGGCTACGAGCAGTACTTC.

The chain has TRBV30 and TRBJ1-6, with 9 bases aligning to TRBD1. CDR3 size: 15 residues. Germline assignment: CDR1 GTSNPN and CDR2 SVGIG (reference sequence). Losses at the gene ends were 0 bases for V and 5 bases for J; bases not matched to a gene: 2. CDR3 region: CAWSVRDRDNSPLHF. The CDR3 DNA is TGTGCCTGGAGTGTAAGGGACAGGGATAATTCACCCCTCCACTTT.

This clone was recorded a few times. The genes are TRBV23-1 and TRBJ2-7; D is possibly TRBD2 (5 bases). TRBV23-1 is an ORF, with its function uncertain. The CDR3 extends over 15 amino acids. V lost 1 base to trimming and J lost 3 bases, with 13 bases between them. The CDR3 reads CASSQYGGPHYEQYF. The CDR3 region has the DNA TGCGCCAGCAGTCAATATGGCGGGCCCCACTACGAGCAGTACTTC.

This clone was recorded a few times. The chain combines TRBV11-2 with TRBJ1-4; no reliable D call. Deletions cut 5 bases from V and 3 bases from J, with 10 bases between. The CDR3 is 14 amino acids. Germline-derived CDR1 and CDR2 are SGHAT and FQNNGV. The CDR3 loop reads CASSLGRANEKLFF. CDR3 nucleotide sequence: TGTGCCAGCAGCCTAGGTCGAGCTAATGAAAAACTGTTTTTT. Supplemented by reference TRBV11-2 and TRBJ1-4, the full variable domain reads EAGVAQSPRYKIIEKRQSVAFWCNPISGHATLYWYQQILGQGPKLLIQFQNNGVVDDSQLPKDRFSAERLKGVDSTLKIQPAKLEDSAVYLCASSLGRANEKLFFGSGTQLSVL.

Only a few counts were recorded for this clone. This chain connects TRBV6-1 to TRBJ2-1; 10 nucleotides line up with TRBD1. CDR3 length: 15 amino acids. Germline trimming cut 6 bases from V and 5 bases from J; bases unmatched to any gene: 7. Germline V gene sequence: CDR1 MNHNS, CDR2 SASEGT. The DNA for the CDR3 is TGTGCCAGCAGGCTGACAGGGGGCTTGGACAATGAGCAGTTCTTC. It is translated as CASRLTGGLDNEQFF.

This chain connects TRBV7-4 to TRBJ2-1, with 7 bases lining up with TRBD1. With 7 bases clipped from V and 0 bases from J, the junction kept 9 bases outside the gene matches. The length of the CDR3 is 16 residues. The germline V gene encodes CDR1 SGHVT and CDR2 SQSDAQ. Here the CDR3 reads CASTPRQGYSYNEQFF. CDR3 nucleotide sequence: TGTGCCAGCACCCCAAGACAGGGATACTCCTACAATGAGCAGTTCTTC.

This clone was counted between two and nine times. The chain carries TRBV23-1 and TRBJ2-7, with D perhaps matching TRBD1 (5 bases). TRBV23-1 is filed as an ORF, its function uncertain. This CDR3 spans 8 amino acids. Here the CDR3 DNA reads TGCGCCAGGGCCCAGGGAAGGGTC. Residues: CARAQGRV.

The rearrangement links TRBV11-2 to TRBJ1-6, with unresolved D. The CDR3 is 14 amino acids. CDR1 and CDR2 (germline): SGHAT, FQNNGV. Between the trimmed V and J ends, which lost 3 bases and 5 bases, there was a span of 8 bases. CDR3 sequence (DNA): TGTGCCAGCAGCTTGCAGAATAATAATTCACCCCTCCACTTT. Amino acid sequence: CASSLQNNNSPLHF.

The genes are TRBV15 and TRBJ2-3; possibly TRBD1 for D (7 bases). Trimming left V 0 bases short and J 5 bases short, with 18 bases between. CDR1 and CDR2 from the germline V gene are LNHNV and YYDKDF (reference sequence). This CDR3 contains 17 residues. CDR3 nucleotide sequence: TGTGCCACCAGCAGAGATTTAGTGGCCCAGGGGGGAGATACGCAGTATTTT. Translation: CATSRDLVAQGGDTQYF.

This clone was seen a few times. The gene calls are TRBV6-1 and TRBJ2-7, with 10 nucleotides matching TRBD2. Germline values: CDR1 MNHNS, CDR2 SASEGT. Unmatched junction bases numbered 9, after V lost 5 bases and J lost 5 bases. The CDR3 is made up of 15 amino acids. CDR3 region: CASSFSSGGIDEQYV. The CDR3 region has the DNA TGTGCCAGCAGTTTTTCTAGCGGGGGTATAGACGAGCAGTACGTC.

The table lists this clone with a few counts. The chain has TRBV9 and TRBJ2-3, with D perhaps matching TRBD1 (6 bases). The V gene lost 3 bases and the J gene lost 6 bases, with 11 bases spanning the gap. The CDR3 contains 13 residues. The germline gives CDR1 SGDLS, CDR2 YYNGEE. CDR3 DNA sequence: TGTGCCAGCAGCGCCGAGGGGGACGATACGCAGTATTTT. Translation gives CASSAEGDDTQYF.

The rearrangement joins TRBV6-5 to TRBJ2-2; 9 nucleotides align to TRBD2. The CDR3 is made up of 13 amino acids. Germline CDR1 MNHEY, CDR2 SVGAGI. Losses at the gene ends were 8 bases for V and 8 bases for J; bases not matched to a gene: 6. The CDR3 loop reads CASWSGRSGELFF. In DNA form, the CDR3 reads TGTGCCAGCTGGAGCGGGAGGTCAGGGGAGCTGTTTTTT.

This clone was picked up a small number of times. The rearrangement uses TRBV5-6 and TRBJ1-3, with 10 positions matching TRBD1. The CDR3 sequence is 16 residues long. CDR1 and CDR2 from the germline V gene are SGHDT and YYEEEE. With 3 bases clipped from V and 4 bases from J, the junction kept 7 bases outside the gene matches. The CDR3 sequence: CASSSTDRGIGNTIYF. In DNA, the CDR3 is TGTGCCAGCAGCTCGACGGACAGGGGGATAGGAAACACCATATATTTT.

This chain links TRBV4-1 with TRBJ2-7; unclear D gene. The V end lost 0 bases, the J end lost 3 bases, and 21 bases lay between the germline ends. Germline CDR1 and CDR2: MGHRA and YSYEKL. This CDR3 is built from 18 residues. The CDR3 region is CASSQDALVGAPYYEQYF. The CDR3 nucleotides are TGCGCCAGCAGCCAAGATGCGCTAGTCGGTGCACCCTACTACGAGCAGTACTTC.

This clone has only a few counts. This chain joins TRBV28 and TRBJ1-1; D call uncertain. Germline lookup yields CDR1 MDHEN and CDR2 SYDVKM. Between the trimmed V and J ends, which lost 5 bases and 6 bases, there was a span of 16 bases. The CDR3 contains 14 residues. CDR3 DNA: TGTGCCAGCAGTCTGGGCATAAAGGTGCCTGAAGCTTTCTTT. Amino acids: CASSLGIKVPEAFF.

This chain joins TRBV5-1 and TRBJ1-2, with D possibly being TRBD1 (5 bases). The V end was cut by 0 bases, the J end by 7 bases, with 7 bases between. Germline CDR1 SGHRS, CDR2 YFSETQ. The CDR3 runs 12 residues. The CDR3 DNA sequence: TGCGCCAGCAGCTTGGAAGGGGTTGGCTACACCTTC. Translation: CASSLEGVGYTF. Drawing the rest from reference TRBV5-1 and TRBJ1-2, the complete variable domain is KAGVTQTPRYLIKTRGQQVTLSCSPISGHRSVSWYQQTPGQGLQFLFEYFSETQRNKGNFPGRFSGRQFSNSRSEMNVSTLELGDSALYLCASSLEGVGYTFGSGTRLTVV.

As to this clone: A junction end diverges from the germline sequence, so it may reflect a read error. The CDR3 reads CASSLDRGQSIQYF. The CDR3 DNA follows: TGCGCCAGCAGTTTGGACAGGGGCCAAAGCATTCAGTACTTC. The chain employs TRBV5-1 and TRBJ2-4; 9 nucleotides line up with TRBD1. Germline lookup yields CDR1 SGHRS and CDR2 YFSETQ. This CDR3 region has 14 residues.

This clone was observed a few times. Because it lacks the conserved phenylalanine or tryptophan at the end, this CDR3 is likely a read error. Because the CDR3's place on the DNA is in doubt, the DNA is left out and the CDR3 is given as listed by TCRdb. V and J are TRBV7-2 and TRBJ2-7; the D segment call TRBD1 is taken from the table without a DNA check. The CDR3 is 15 residues long, counting both termini. The germline gives CDR1 SGHTA, CDR2 FQGNSA. Here the CDR3 reads CASSLGTVFSYEKYL.

This clone was seen more than once but under ten times. The chain combines TRBV6-5 with TRBJ2-7; TRBD1 is a possible D gene (6 bases). Germline CDR1 reads MNHEY; CDR2 reads SVGAGI. The CDR3 is made up of 14 amino acids. Between the trimmed V and J ends, which lost 10 bases and 0 bases, there was a span of 16 bases. CDR3 loop: CATRKGQSSYEQYF. Here the CDR3 DNA reads TGTGCCACGCGCAAAGGACAGTCCTCCTACGAGCAGTACTTC.

This clone came up a few times. The rearrangement links TRBV9 to TRBJ1-3; TRBD1 is a possible D gene (5 bases). CDR3 length: 16 amino acids. Looked up from germline, CDR1 is SGDLS and CDR2 is YYNGEE. The germline V and J ends were trimmed by 0 bases and 0 bases, with 10 bases remaining between them. CDR3: CASSVESGGSGNTIYF. The DNA for the CDR3 is TGTGCCAGCAGCGTAGAGTCCGGGGGCTCTGGAAACACCATATATTTT.

The rearrangement joins TRBV5-8 to TRBJ2-5; 8 bases align to TRBD1. Germline V gives CDR1 SGHTS, CDR2 YDEGEE. Unmatched junction bases numbered 9, after V lost 4 bases and J lost 4 bases. This CDR3 contains 15 residues. CDR3 amino acids: CASSLPRQGRETQYF. In DNA form, the CDR3 reads TGTGCCAGCAGCCTTCCGCGACAGGGGAGAGAGACCCAGTACTTC.